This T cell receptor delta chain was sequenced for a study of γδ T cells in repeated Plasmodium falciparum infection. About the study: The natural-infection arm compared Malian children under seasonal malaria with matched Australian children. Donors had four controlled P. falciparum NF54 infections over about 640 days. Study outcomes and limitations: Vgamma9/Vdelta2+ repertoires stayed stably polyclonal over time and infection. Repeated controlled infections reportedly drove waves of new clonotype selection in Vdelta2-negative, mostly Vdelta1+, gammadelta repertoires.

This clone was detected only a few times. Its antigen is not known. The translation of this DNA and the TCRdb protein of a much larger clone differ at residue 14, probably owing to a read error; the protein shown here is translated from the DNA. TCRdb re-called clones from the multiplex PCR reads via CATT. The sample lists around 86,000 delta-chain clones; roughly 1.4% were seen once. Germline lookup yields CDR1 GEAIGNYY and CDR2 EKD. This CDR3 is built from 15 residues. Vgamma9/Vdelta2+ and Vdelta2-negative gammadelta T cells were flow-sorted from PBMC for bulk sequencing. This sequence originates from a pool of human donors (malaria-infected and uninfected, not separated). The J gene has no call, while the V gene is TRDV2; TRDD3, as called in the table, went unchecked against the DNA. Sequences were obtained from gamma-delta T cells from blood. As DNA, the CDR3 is TGTGCCTGTGACTCCGGAGGGTTCACGACTGATAAACTCACCTTT. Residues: CACDSGGFTTDKLTF.